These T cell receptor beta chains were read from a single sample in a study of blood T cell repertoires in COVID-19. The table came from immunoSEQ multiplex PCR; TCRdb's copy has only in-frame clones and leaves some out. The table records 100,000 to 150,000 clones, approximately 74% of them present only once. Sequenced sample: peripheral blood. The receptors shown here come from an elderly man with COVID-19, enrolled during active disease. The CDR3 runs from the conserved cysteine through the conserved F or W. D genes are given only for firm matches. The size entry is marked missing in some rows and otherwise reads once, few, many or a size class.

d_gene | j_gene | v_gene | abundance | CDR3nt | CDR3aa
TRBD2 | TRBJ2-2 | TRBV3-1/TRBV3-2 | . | TGTGCCAGCAGTCAAGGCCTAGCGGTGAACACCGGGGAGCTGTTTTTT | CASSQGLAVNTGELFF
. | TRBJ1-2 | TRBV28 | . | TGTGCCAGCAGGGCCCCTCTCTATGGCTACACCTTC | CASRAPLYGYTF
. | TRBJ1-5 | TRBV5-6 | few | TGTGCCAGCAGCGCTCACAGGGATCAGCCCCAGCATTTT | CASSAHRDQPQHF
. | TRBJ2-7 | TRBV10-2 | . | TGCGCCAGCAAGTACAGGATCCCCTACGAGCAGTACTTC | CASKYRIPYEQYF
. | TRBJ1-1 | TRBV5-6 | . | TGTGCCAGCAGCTTGGCCGAGGGAAGAGGAAACACTGAAGCTTTCTTC | CASSLAEGRGNTEAFF
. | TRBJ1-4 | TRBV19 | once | TGTGCCAGTAGTATCATTGACAGAGTTTTTGCAACTAATGAAAAACTGTTTTTT | CASSIIDRVFATNEKLFF
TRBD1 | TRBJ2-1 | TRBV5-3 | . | TGTGCCAGAAGTGGTGTGAGGGGGCCCAATGAGCAGTTCTTC | CARSGVRGPNEQFF
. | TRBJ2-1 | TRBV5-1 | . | TGCGCCAGCAGGATCGGTAGCCCCGATGAGCAGTTCTTC | CASRIGSPDEQFF
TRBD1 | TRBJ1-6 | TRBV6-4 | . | TGTGCCAGCAGTGACTCGAAAGAACTTCAGGGGACAGGGGGGGATTCACCCCTCCACTTT | CASSDSKELQGTGGDSPLHF
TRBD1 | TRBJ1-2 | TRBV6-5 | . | TGTGCCAGCAGGGATGACAGGGGGGGAGGCTACACCTTC | CASRDDRGGGYTF
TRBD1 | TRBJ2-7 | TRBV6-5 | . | TGTGCCAGCACTCAGACAGGGGGAACCTACGAGCAGTACTTC | CASTQTGGTYEQYF
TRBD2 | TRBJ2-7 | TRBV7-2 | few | TGTGCCAGCAGCTCAGCTAGCGGGGAGTACGAGCAGTACTTC | CASSSASGEYEQYF
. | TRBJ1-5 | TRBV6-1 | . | TGTGCCAGCAGTGAATGGTCGAGGCAGCCCCAGCATTTT | CASSEWSRQPQHF
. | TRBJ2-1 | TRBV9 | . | TGTGCCAGCAGCGTAGCCTCTAGCCTTCTCGGCAATGAGCAGTTCTTC | CASSVASSLLGNEQFF
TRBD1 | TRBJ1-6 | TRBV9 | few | TGTGCCAGCAGCCCGGGAGGTGGGACAGGGAGCAATTCACCCCTCCACTTT | CASSPGGGTGSNSPLHF
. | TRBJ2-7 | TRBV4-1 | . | TGCGCCAGCAGCCCGTACACCCAAGCGGTCCCTACGGGGCAGTACTTC | CASSPYTQAVPTGQYF
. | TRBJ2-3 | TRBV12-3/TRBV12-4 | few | TGTGCCAGCAGTTCGAGGGTAGATACGCAGTATTTT | CASSSRVDTQYF
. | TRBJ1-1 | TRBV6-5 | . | TGTGCCAGCAGGGCCGGAGCTGAAGCTTTCTTT | CASRAGAEAFF
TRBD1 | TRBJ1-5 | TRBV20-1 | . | TGCAGTGCTAGTATCAGAGGGGGCTATGATCAGCCCCAGCATTTT | CSASIRGGYDQPQHF
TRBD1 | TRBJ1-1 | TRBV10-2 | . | TGCGCCAGCACCCGACAGGGGGCGCATACTGAAGCTTTCTTT | CASTRQGAHTEAFF
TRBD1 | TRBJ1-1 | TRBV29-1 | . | TGCAGCGTCCACCGGGACAGTAATACGGACACTGAAGCTTTCTTT | CSVHRDSNTDTEAFF
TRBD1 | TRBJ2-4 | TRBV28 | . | TGTGCCAGCTCTGGACAGGGGGCGAACAAAAACATTCAGTACTTC | CASSGQGANKNIQYF
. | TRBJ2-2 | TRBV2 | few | TGTGCCAGCAGTGAAGCGCTTCGACAGCTAAACACCGGGGAGCTGTTTTTT | CASSEALRQLNTGELFF
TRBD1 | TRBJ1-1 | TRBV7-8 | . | TGTGCCAGCAGCCCTAAGGGGGCCGGAAACACTGAAGCTTTCTTT | CASSPKGAGNTEAFF
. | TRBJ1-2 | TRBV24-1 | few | TGTGCCACCAGTTCCAGTTACACCTTC | CATSSSYTF
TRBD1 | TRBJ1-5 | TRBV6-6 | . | TGTGCCAGCCACGGGACAGGTATTAATCAGCCCCAGCATTTT | CASHGTGINQPQHF
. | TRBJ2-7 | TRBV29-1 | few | TGCAGCGTTCGGGACACGTACGAGCAGTACTTC | CSVRDTYEQYF
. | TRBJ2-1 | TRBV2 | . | TGTGCCAGCAGCGCGGTTCACAATGAGCAGTTCTTC | CASSAVHNEQFF
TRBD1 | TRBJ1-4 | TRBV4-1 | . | TGCGCCAGCAGCCAACGGACAGGGGAGTTAGGTAATGAAAAACTGTTTTTT | CASSQRTGELGNEKLFF
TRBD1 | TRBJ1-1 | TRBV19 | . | TGTGCCAGTAGAGGGGACAGGCCAAACACTGAAGCTTTCTTT | CASRGDRPNTEAFF
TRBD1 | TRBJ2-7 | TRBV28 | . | TGTGCCGGAGGGAACCGGGACAGGAACTACGAGCAGTACTTC | CAGGNRDRNYEQYF
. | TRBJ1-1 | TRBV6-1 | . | TGTGCCAGCACCACCCACTTCCCGAACACTGAAGCTTTCTTT | CASTTHFPNTEAFF
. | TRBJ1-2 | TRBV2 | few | TGTGCCAGCAGTGATCCTTGGGGGGGTAACTATGGCTACACCTTC | CASSDPWGGNYGYTF
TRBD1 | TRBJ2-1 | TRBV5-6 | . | TGTGCCAGCGGAGGGACAGGGTTTTACAATGAGCAGTTCTTC | CASGGTGFYNEQFF
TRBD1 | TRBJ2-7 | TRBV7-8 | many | TGTGCCAGCAGCATGGGACAGGCGTACGAGCAGTACTTC | CASSMGQAYEQYF
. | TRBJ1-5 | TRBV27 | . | TGTGCCAGCAGTCGGGGGGGCGGGGGTCAGCCCCAGCATTTT | CASSRGGGGQPQHF
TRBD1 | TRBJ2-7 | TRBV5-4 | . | TGTGCCAGCAGCTTGGGAGCAGGGGGCGGCGAGCAGTACTTC | CASSLGAGGGEQYF
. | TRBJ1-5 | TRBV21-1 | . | TGTGCCAGGAGCCGAGGACAGGGGAGCAATCAGCCCCAGCATTTT | CARSRGQGSNQPQHF
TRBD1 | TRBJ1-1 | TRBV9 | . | TGTGCCAGCAGCCCAGGGGGGCCGGACACTGAAGCTTTCTTT | CASSPGGPDTEAFF
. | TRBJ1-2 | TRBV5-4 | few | TGTGCCAGCAGCTTGCAGGGTAGTGGCTACACCTTC | CASSLQGSGYTF
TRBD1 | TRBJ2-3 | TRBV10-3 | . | TGTGCCATCAGTGCACCGGGACAGGGCACAGATACGCAGTATTTT | CAISAPGQGTDTQYF
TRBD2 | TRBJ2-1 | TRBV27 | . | TGTGCCAGCACCTCAACCGGGACTAGCGGGACGAATGAGCAGTTCTTC | CASTSTGTSGTNEQFF
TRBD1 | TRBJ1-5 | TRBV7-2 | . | TGTGCCAGCAGCCCCGGGACAGAGAATCAGCCCCAGCATTTT | CASSPGTENQPQHF
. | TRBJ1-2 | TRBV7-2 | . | TGTGCCAGCAGCGAGATAAACTATGGCTACACCTTC | CASSEINYGYTF
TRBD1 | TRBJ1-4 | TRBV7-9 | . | TGTGCCAGCAGCCCCGGGACAGGGGACGAAAAACTGTTTTTT | CASSPGTGDEKLFF
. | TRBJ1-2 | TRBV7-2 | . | TGTGCCAGCAGCTTCCGGGGAATCTATGGCTACACCTTC | CASSFRGIYGYTF
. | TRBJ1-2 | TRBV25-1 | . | TGTGCCAGCACGTCGGGGATTAACTATGGCTACACCTTC | CASTSGINYGYTF
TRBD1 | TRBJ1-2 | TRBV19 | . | TGTGCCAGCCAGACAGGGGAAACCTATGGCTACACCTTC | CASQTGETYGYTF